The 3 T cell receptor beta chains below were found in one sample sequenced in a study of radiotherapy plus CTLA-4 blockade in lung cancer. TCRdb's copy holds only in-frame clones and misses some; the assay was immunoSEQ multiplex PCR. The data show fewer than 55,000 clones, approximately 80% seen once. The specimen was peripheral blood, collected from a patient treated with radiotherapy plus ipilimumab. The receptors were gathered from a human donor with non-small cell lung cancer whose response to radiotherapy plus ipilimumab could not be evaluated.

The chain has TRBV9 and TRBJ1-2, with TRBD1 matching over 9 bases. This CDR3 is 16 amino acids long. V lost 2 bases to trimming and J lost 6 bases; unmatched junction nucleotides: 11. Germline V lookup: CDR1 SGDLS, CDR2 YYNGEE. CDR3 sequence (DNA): TGTGCCAGCAGCGTGAACATACAAGACAGGGGGGATGGCTACACCTTC. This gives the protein CASSVNIQDRGDGYTF.

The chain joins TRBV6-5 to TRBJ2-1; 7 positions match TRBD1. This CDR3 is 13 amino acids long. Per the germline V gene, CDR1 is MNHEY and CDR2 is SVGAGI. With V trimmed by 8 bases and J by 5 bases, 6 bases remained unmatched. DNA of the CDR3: TGTGCCAGCGGACAGGTCGAGGACAATGAGCAGTTCTTC. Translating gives CASGQVEDNEQFF.

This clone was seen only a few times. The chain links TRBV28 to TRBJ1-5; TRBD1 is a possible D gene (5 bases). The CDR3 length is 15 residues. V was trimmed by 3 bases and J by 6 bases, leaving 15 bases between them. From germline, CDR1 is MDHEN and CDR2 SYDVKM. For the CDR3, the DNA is TGTGCCAGCAGTTTCGGGCAGGGTGAGGTTCAGCCCCAGCATTTT. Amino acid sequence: CASSFGQGEVQPQHF.